The 9 T cell receptor beta chains below all came from one sample that was sequenced in a study of shared clonotypes between healthy human individuals. Measured with immunoSEQ multiplex PCR; TCRdb has only the in-frame clones, and not every one. The data contain a few million clones, around 95% of them singletons. CD45RO-negative, CCR7-positively selected cells formed the naive CD8 fraction, excluding terminally differentiated effector memory CD45RA+ cells. The source material was naive CD8+ T cells from PBMCs. The receptors here all came from a man younger than 35 in good health. Some clones in this sample may be carry-over from other donors' samples.

This chain links TRBV27 with TRBJ2-1; possibly TRBD1 for D (6 bases). Germline V gene lookup returns CDR1 MNHEY and CDR2 SMNVEV (reference sequence). The CDR3 length is 16 residues. The ends were cut back, 4 bases at V and 2 bases at J, with 15 bases in the middle. CDR3 DNA: TGTGCCAGCAGTTCCACAGGGCTGGGCCCCTACAATGAGCAGTTCTTC. Protein sequence: CASSSTGLGPYNEQFF.

The chain has TRBV7-3 and TRBJ2-5; a possible D gene is TRBD1 (6 bases). CDR3 size: 15 residues. Per the germline V gene, CDR1 is SGHTA and CDR2 is FQGTGA. V shed 5 bases and J shed 2 bases, with 15 bases lying between them. This chain's CDR3 is CASSLVGTYQETQYF. CDR3 sequence (DNA): TGTGCCAGCAGCCTGGTTGGGACATATCAAGAGACCCAGTACTTC.

Details on this clone: Other DNA variants within this sample encode the same CDR3. This chain connects TRBV2 to TRBJ2-7; 7 bases agree with TRBD1. Germline lookup yields CDR1 SNHLY and CDR2 FYNNEI. CDR3 size: 11 residues. V lost 8 bases and J lost 3; bases outside the gene matches: 1. CDR3 sequence (DNA): TGTGCCAGCGGGGACAGCTACGAGCAGTACTTC. Its translation is CASGDSYEQYF.

V and J are TRBV29-1 and TRBJ2-7; 7 bases line up with TRBD2. Per the germline V gene, CDR1 is SQVTM and CDR2 is ANQGSEA. V lost 3 bases to trimming and J lost 0 bases; unmatched junction nucleotides: 5. CDR3 length: 14 amino acids. CDR3 nucleotide sequence: TGCAGCGTTGAGGGGGGGGAGTTCTCCTACGAGCAGTACTTC. This sequence encodes CSVEGGEFSYEQYF.

The rearrangement uses TRBV10-3 and TRBJ2-3; weak D call: TRBD2 (5 bases). The CDR3 runs to 13 residues. The germline V gene encodes CDR1 ENHRY and CDR2 SYGVKD. Deletions cut 7 bases from V and 1 base from J, with 9 bases between. The CDR3 reads CAITGSGTDTQYF. CDR3 coding DNA: TGTGCCATCACTGGTAGCGGCACAGATACGCAGTATTTT.

About this clone: At one end, the junction sequence differs from germline, possibly due to a read error. The rearrangement uses TRBV2 and TRBJ2-7; D tentatively fits TRBD1 or TRBD2 (5 bases each). This CDR3 has 15 residues. Germline lookup yields CDR1 SNHLY and CDR2 FYNNEI. For the CDR3, the DNA is TGTGCCAGCAGTGAATGGGGACGGCTGGAGTACGAACAGTACTTC. Amino acid sequence: CASSEWGRLEYEQYF.

V is TRBV7-3 and J is TRBJ2-5, with unresolved D. The V and J ends lost 2 bases and 4 bases respectively, with 8 bases between them. The CDR3 runs 13 residues. In germline, CDR1 is SGHTA, CDR2 FQGTGA. The CDR3 nucleotides read TGTGCCAGCAGCTTAGCGGTGGGAGAGACCCAGTACTTC. It translates to CASSLAVGETQYF. Based on the CDR3 plus reference TRBV7-3 and TRBJ2-5, the full variable domain is GAGVSQTPSNKVTEKGKYVELRCDPISGHTALYWYRQSLGQGPEFLIYFQGTGAADDSGLPNDRFFAVRPEGSVSTLKIQRTERGDSAVYLCASSLAVGETQYFGPGTRLLVL.

The V and J genes are TRBV27 and TRBJ2-7; 10 bases map to TRBD2. V gave up 5 bases and J gave up 6 bases; unmatched junction bases: 7. The CDR3 contains 14 residues. Germline loops: CDR1 MNHEY, CDR2 SMNVEV (reference sequence). CDR3 region: CASSTFWTSGEQYF. CDR3 bases: TGTGCCAGCAGTACTTTCTGGACTAGCGGCGAGCAGTACTTC.

The chain carries TRBV2 and TRBJ2-1, with D possibly matching TRBD1 (5 bases). Germline V gene sequence: CDR1 SNHLY, CDR2 FYNNEI. The CDR3 is 14 amino acids. V was clipped by 3 bases and J by 4 bases, with 10 bases between them. In DNA, the CDR3 is TGTGCCAGCAGTGAGTGGCAGGGATACAATGAGCAGTTCTTC. This gives the protein CASSEWQGYNEQFF.